The rows below give T cell receptor beta chains drawn from one sample of a study of beta chain features in type 1 diabetes. Here immunoSEQ multiplex PCR was the method, and the copy in TCRdb shows in-frame clones only, minus some. The table shows approximately 84,000 clones, with 25% to 35% occurring only once. The sequencing sample was made of stem cell memory CD4+ T cells from blood. These receptors were collected from a woman younger than 30 in good health. Both conserved end residues are part of each CDR3. The D gene is left open where the match is weak. Clone size is shown for a subset of rows, as once, few, many or a class of expanded clone.

V gene	clone size	D gene	J gene	CDR3 DNA	CDR3 protein
TRBV29-1	.	.	TRBJ2-7	TGCAGCGGTACCGGCCCCCCCGGAGGCGAGCAGTACTTC	CSGTGPPGGEQYF
TRBV5-1	.	.	TRBJ2-1	TGCGCCAGCAGCCTCTTGGGCACCAATGAGCAGTTCTTC	CASSLLGTNEQFF
TRBV5-1	few	.	TRBJ2-5	TGCGCCAGCAGCTTCGACAATCAGGAGACCCAGTACTTC	CASSFDNQETQYF
TRBV18	.	TRBD2	TRBJ2-1	TGTGCCAGCTCACACTCTAGCGGACTGGGCAATGAGCAGTTCTTC	CASSHSSGLGNEQFF
TRBV25-1	.	TRBD1	TRBJ1-2	TGTGCCAGCAGTGGTGGGACAGCCTATGGCTACACCTTC	CASSGGTAYGYTF
TRBV6-1	few	.	TRBJ2-7	TGTGCCAGCACCCAGGGTAGTCTTGGCGAGCAGTACTTC	CASTQGSLGEQYF
TRBV5-1	.	TRBD1	TRBJ2-3	TGCGCCAGCAGCCGGGACAGGGGAGGGACAGATACGCAGTATTTT	CASSRDRGGTDTQYF
TRBV4-2	few	TRBD1	TRBJ1-5	TGTGCCAGCAGCCTGGACAGGGCGAGCAATCAGCCCCAGCATTTT	CASSLDRASNQPQHF
TRBV4-1	few	TRBD2	TRBJ2-3	TGCGCCAGCAGCCAAGCTAGCGGGAGTACCACAGATACGCAGTATTTT	CASSQASGSTTDTQYF
TRBV7-2	.	.	TRBJ2-5	TGTGCCAGCAGGACTAGGAACCAAGAGACCCAGTACTTC	CASRTRNQETQYF
TRBV30	.	TRBD2	TRBJ2-2	TGTGCCTGGAGTGTATTAGTAGCGGGAGACACCGGGGAGCTGTTTTTT	CAWSVLVAGDTGELFF
TRBV25-1	many	.	TRBJ2-7	TGTGCCAGCAGTGGTAGCTCCTACGAGCAGTACTTC	CASSGSSYEQYF
TRBV6-6	few	.	TRBJ2-7	TGTGCCAGCAAGAATTCAGGGGAGTACGAGCAGTACTTC	CASKNSGEYEQYF
TRBV30	.	TRBD1	TRBJ2-7	TGTGCCTGGAGTGTACTGAGTCTGGCAGGGGGTAGCTCCGAGCAGTACTTC	CAWSVLSLAGGSSEQYF
TRBV9	few	TRBD1	TRBJ2-2	TGTGCCAGCAGCGTAGATCAGGGGGCCCCCGGGGAGCTGTTTTTT	CASSVDQGAPGELFF
TRBV5-4	.	.	TRBJ2-1	TGTGCCAGCAGCGCATCGGAGGGTTTGGTTGAGCAGTTCTTC	CASSASEGLVEQFF
TRBV18	.	TRBD1	TRBJ2-2	TGTGCCAGCTCCCGTGGGACAGGAAACACCGGGGAGCTGTTTTTT	CASSRGTGNTGELFF
TRBV7-8	.	TRBD1	TRBJ2-7	TGTGCCAGCAGCCTCTATGGGACAGCGAGCTCCTACGAGCAGTACTTC	CASSLYGTASSYEQYF
TRBV4-2	.	TRBD2	TRBJ2-1	TGTGCCAGCAGCCAGGGCATAGCGGGGGGGGCTTACAATGAGCAGTTCTTC	CASSQGIAGGAYNEQFF
TRBV19	.	.	TRBJ2-1	TGTGCCAGTAGTATGGGAGGGGGGGGGACCAATGAGCAGTTCTTC	CASSMGGGGTNEQFF
TRBV9	many	.	TRBJ2-5	TGTGCCAGCAGCGCGGGCGGGGAGACCCAGTACTTC	CASSAGGETQYF
TRBV14	.	TRBD1	TRBJ1-2	TGTGCCAGCAGCCAATTCCCAATCCGGGACAGGGGGGGCTACACCTTC	CASSQFPIRDRGGYTF
TRBV7-9	few	TRBD1	TRBJ2-2	TGTGCCAGCAGCTTAGCGGGGACAGGGACCGGGGAGCTGTTTTTT	CASSLAGTGTGELFF
TRBV2	.	TRBD1	TRBJ1-1	TGTGCCAGCAGTGGGCCGGGACAGGCTGGGTCTTTCTTT	CASSGPGQAGSFF
TRBV18	.	TRBD1	TRBJ1-2	TGTGCCAGCTCACCACAGCTTAGGGGACAGGTGGATGGCTACACCTTC	CASSPQLRGQVDGYTF
TRBV4-3	few	.	TRBJ2-7	TGCGCCAGCAGCCAAGAAGAGGGCCTTGATTCCTACGAGCAGTACTTC	CASSQEEGLDSYEQYF
TRBV4-3	few	.	TRBJ1-4	TGCGCCAGCAGCCAAGATGGCCTTTCGGGGGGCGAAAAACTGTTTTTT	CASSQDGLSGGEKLFF
TRBV18	few	TRBD1	TRBJ1-1	TGTGCCAGCTCACTGGGGACAGGTACGAACACTGAAGCTTTCTTT	CASSLGTGTNTEAFF
TRBV9	few	.	TRBJ1-1	TGTGCCAGCAGCGCCGAGTTGAACACTGAAGCTTTCTTT	CASSAELNTEAFF
TRBV7-2	.	.	TRBJ2-7	TGTGCCAGCAGCTTAGGGGGCGACTACGAGCAGTACTTC	CASSLGGDYEQYF
TRBV18	.	.	TRBJ1-4	TGTGCCAGCTCACCACCCGGAGGGGAGGGCGAAAAACTGTTTTTT	CASSPPGGEGEKLFF
TRBV30	.	TRBD1	TRBJ1-2	TGTGCCTGGAACAGGGGGGACTATGGCTACACCTTC	CAWNRGDYGYTF
TRBV2	.	.	TRBJ1-2	TGTGCCAGCACCGCTAACTATGGCTACACCTTC	CASTANYGYTF
TRBV6-1	.	.	TRBJ2-1	TGTGCCAGCAGTGAGTCCGCGGGAGAGCAGTTCTTC	CASSESAGEQFF
TRBV5-1	few	TRBD2	TRBJ2-1	TGCGCCAGCAGCCTATGGACTAGCGGGAGTTTGGCTGAGCAGTTCTTC	CASSLWTSGSLAEQFF
TRBV2	.	TRBD1	TRBJ2-3	TGTGCCAGCAGTTCCCGGGACAGGGCTAATTTT	CASSSRDRANF
TRBV6-6	.	.	TRBJ1-5	TGTGCCAGCAGTTACAGGGGAAATCAGCCCCAGCATTTT	CASSYRGNQPQHF
TRBV7-9	few	.	TRBJ1-3	TGTGCCAGCAGCCCCCCGGCAGGGTACGGAAACACCATATATTTT	CASSPPAGYGNTIYF
TRBV19	.	.	TRBJ2-3	TGTGCCAGTAGTAAAGCCCGGGGAGTAGCGAGAAGCACAGATACGCAGTATTTT	CASSKARGVARSTDTQYF
TRBV10-3	.	TRBD1	TRBJ1-1	TGTGCCATCAGTGAACAGGGGTTTAACACTGAAGCTTTCTTT	CAISEQGFNTEAFF
TRBV2	few	TRBD2	TRBJ2-5	TGTGCCAGCAGTGGCATCCCGGGACTAGATTCCGTAGGGACCCAGTACTTC	CASSGIPGLDSVGTQYF
TRBV4-3	.	TRBD2	TRBJ2-1	TGCGCCAGCAGCCAAGAGGCTCGGGGGGGCCTCCATGAGCAGTTCTTC	CASSQEARGGLHEQFF
TRBV30	.	TRBD2	TRBJ2-1	TGTGCCTGGAGTGTACTCCTAGCGGGAGGAAGGAATGAGCAGTTCTTC	CAWSVLLAGGRNEQFF
TRBV2	few	.	TRBJ1-1	TGTGCCAGCAGTGAAGTAGGTCAGCGAGGCACTGAAGCTTTCTTT	CASSEVGQRGTEAFF
TRBV7-2	.	.	TRBJ1-5	TGTGCCAGCAGCCCGGGCGGGGGGGCGTTGGGTCAGCCCCAGCATTTT	CASSPGGGALGQPQHF
TRBV10-3	.	TRBD1	TRBJ2-5	TGTGCCATCAAACAGGGGGCAGGGGAGACCCAGTACTTC	CAIKQGAGETQYF
TRBV11-1	once	TRBD1	TRBJ2-7	TGTGCCAGCAGCTCGAGACAGGGACGGTACTACGAGCAGTACTTC	CASSSRQGRYYEQYF
TRBV7-9	.	TRBD1	TRBJ2-2	TGTGCCAGCAGCTCGGGACAGGGGAACACCGGGGAGCTGTTTTTT	CASSSGQGNTGELFF
TRBV21-1	.	.	TRBJ1-5	TGTGCCAGCAGCAAAAGGTCGATGGGTTTCGAGGACAGGGATCAGCCCCAGCATTTT	CASSKRSMGFEDRDQPQHF
TRBV6-6	.	TRBD1	TRBJ1-1	TGTGCCAGCAGTCTACAGGGGGCTAACACTGAAGCTTTCTTT	CASSLQGANTEAFF
TRBV4-1	few	.	TRBJ1-1	TGCGCCAGCAGCCAAGATTCACGGAGGAACACTGAAGCTTTCTTT	CASSQDSRRNTEAFF
TRBV30	.	.	TRBJ2-5	TGTGCCTGGACCAAAATCAGGGGAGAGGAGACCCAGTACTTC	CAWTKIRGEETQYF
TRBV9	few	TRBD1	TRBJ1-2	TGTGCCAGCAGCGCAGGAGCGGACAGGGGCTATGGCTACACCTTC	CASSAGADRGYGYTF
TRBV18	once	TRBD2	TRBJ2-3	TGTGCCAGCTCCCCCGGGACTAGCGGGAGAATAGATACGCAGTATTTT	CASSPGTSGRIDTQYF
TRBV5-1	few	TRBD2	TRBJ2-1	TGCGCCAGCAGCGGCGGGGGGAGCTCCTACAATGAGCAGTTCTTC	CASSGGGSSYNEQFF
TRBV5-1	few	TRBD1	TRBJ2-3	TGCGCCAGCAGGCCTCGGACAGGGAACGAAACAGATACGCAGTATTTT	CASRPRTGNETDTQYF